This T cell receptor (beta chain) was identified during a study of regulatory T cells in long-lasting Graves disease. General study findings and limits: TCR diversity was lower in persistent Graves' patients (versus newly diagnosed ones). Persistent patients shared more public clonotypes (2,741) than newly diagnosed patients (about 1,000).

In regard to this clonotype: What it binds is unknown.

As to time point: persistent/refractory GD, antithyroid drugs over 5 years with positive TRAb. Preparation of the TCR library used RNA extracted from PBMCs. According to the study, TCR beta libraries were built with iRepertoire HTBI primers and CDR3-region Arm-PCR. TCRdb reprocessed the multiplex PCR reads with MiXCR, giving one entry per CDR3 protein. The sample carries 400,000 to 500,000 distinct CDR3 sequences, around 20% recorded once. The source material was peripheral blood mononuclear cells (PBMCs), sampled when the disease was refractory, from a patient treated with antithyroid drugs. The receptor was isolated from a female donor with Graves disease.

This CDR3 is CASSNPRLAGEETQYF. CDR3 nucleotides: TGTGCCAGCAGCAACCCTAGACTAGCGGGAGAAGAGACCCAGTACTTC. V usage is TRBV7-2 and J usage is TRBJ2-5, with 12 positions matching TRBD2. The CDR3 runs to 16 residues. J was trimmed by 3 bases and V by 5 bases; bases with no gene match: 7. CDR1 SGHTA and CDR2 FQGNSA come from the germline V gene.